The sequence of this TCR beta chain was determined in a study of CD8 T cells in ankylosing spondylitis. The germline V and J ends were trimmed by 4 bases and 0 bases, with 16 bases remaining between them. In germline, CDR1 is SEHNR, CDR2 FQNEAQ (reference sequence). This CDR3 comprises 17 residues. TCRdb processed the 5' RACE reads anew with MiXCR; each CDR3 protein has one entry. The sample lists a few hundred thousand distinct CDR3 sequences; roughly 10% were seen once. The sample was blood, either unsorted or a sorted T cell fraction (not recorded which). The TCR originated in a female donor with ankylosing spondylitis or in good health (not recorded which). The V gene is TRBV7-9, the J gene TRBJ2-1; D gene unclear. The chain's CDR3 is CASSSWTVPRSYNEQFF. In nucleotides, the CDR3 is TGTGCCAGCAGCTCCTGGACCGTCCCCCGCTCCTACAATGAGCAGTTCTTC.